This T cell receptor beta chain came from a study of cytomegalovirus exposure and HLA in healthy donors. Findings and limits, study-wide: The study recorded 150 to 200 TCR beta chains that were cytomegalovirus-associated. Most TCR sequences proved rare, with some public TCRs found in many donors.

In the case of this clone: The target antigen is unknown.

Germline V gene sequence: CDR1 SGHDN, CDR2 FVKESK. The CDR3 is 16 residues long. V shed 5 bases and J 5 bases; nucleotides not matched to a gene: 11. The study drew the donors from its approximately 110-subject validation cohort, separate from the approximately 700-subject first cohort. The method was immunoSEQ multiplex PCR; TCRdb's version includes in-frame clones alone and lacks a portion of them. The sample has under 200,000 clones; about nine tenths are singletons. The sequence came from a man younger than 30 in good health and CMV-seropositive. V is TRBV14 and J is TRBJ2-1, with 8 bases matching TRBD2. Sequencing was carried out using PBMCs. CDR3 bases: TGTGCCAGCAGCGAACTCGGGGGGGTGGTAGACAATGAGCAGTTCTTC. As protein: CASSELGGVVDNEQFF. The full variable domain, completed using reference TRBV14 and TRBJ2-1, is EAGVTQFPSHSVIEKGQTVTLRCDPISGHDNLYWYRRVMGKEIKFLLHFVKESKQDESGMPNNRFLAERTGGTYSTLKVQPAELEDSGVYFCASSELGGVVDNEQFFGPGTRLTVL.